The clone carrying this T cell receptor (beta chain) has ten or more counts. Its target is unknown. The sample comes from a study of Graves' ophthalmopathy and Graves' hyperthyroidism. Findings and limits, study-wide: Most expanded clonotypes in thyroid above 0.001 frequency also showed up in blood.

The CDR3 has 13 residues. V gave up 3 bases and J gave up 4 bases, with 10 bases separating them. The germline CDR1 and CDR2 sequences are SGHVS and FQNEAQ. Investigators amplified TCR beta CDR3 regions from RNA transcripts. RT-PCR in the first round used HTBI primers; a second-round multiplex PCR followed. TCRdb reprocessed the multiplex PCR reads with MiXCR, giving one entry per CDR3 protein. The table lists more than 1,000,000 distinct CDR3 sequences, about 35% of them singletons. The sample taken for sequencing was peripheral blood or thyroid tissue (not recorded which). The sequence came from an adult man with Graves' hyperthyroidism. The chain is built from TRBV7-8 and TRBJ2-7; D is tentatively TRBD1 or TRBD2 (6 bases each). CDR3 in amino acids: CASSFKGGYEQYF. CDR3 nucleotide sequence: TGTGCCAGCAGCTTCAAGGGGGGATACGAGCAGTACTTC.